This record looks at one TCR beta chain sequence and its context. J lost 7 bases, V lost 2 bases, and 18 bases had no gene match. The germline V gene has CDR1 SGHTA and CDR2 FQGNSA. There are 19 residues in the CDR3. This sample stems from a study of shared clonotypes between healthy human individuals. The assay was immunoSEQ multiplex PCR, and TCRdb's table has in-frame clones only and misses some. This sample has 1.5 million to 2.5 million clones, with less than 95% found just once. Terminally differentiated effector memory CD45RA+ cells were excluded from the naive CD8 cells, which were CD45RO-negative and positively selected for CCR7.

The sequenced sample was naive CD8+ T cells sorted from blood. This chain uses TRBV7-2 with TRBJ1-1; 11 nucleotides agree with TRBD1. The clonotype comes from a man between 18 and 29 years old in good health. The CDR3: CASSLRDGTGGTDINEAFF. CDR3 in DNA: TGTGCCAGCAGCTTAAGGGATGGGACAGGGGGGACGGATATCAATGAAGCTTTCTTT.